This TCR beta chain stems from a study of early stage breast cancer tumors. Regarding the study as a whole: In most of the 16 patients, blood comparison separated tumor from normal breast. Unsorted bulk genomic DNA sequencing lacked pairing and functional marker data. Enriched TCRB sequences shared across patients were mostly commonly generated sequences.

J gave up 2 bases and V 7 bases, and 8 bases lay outside the gene matches. The CDR3 extends over 15 amino acids. Looked up from germline, CDR1 is GTSNPN and CDR2 is SVGIG (reference sequence). About this clone: The antigen is not known.

Each sample had two DNA replicates, about 0.5 ug blood or roughly 1.5 ug tissue. TCRdb's copy holds only in-frame clones and misses some; the assay was immunoSEQ multiplex PCR. The table lists some 14,000 clones, roughly 84% of them singletons. The chain carries TRBV30 and TRBJ1-1, with 12 bases that match TRBD1. The TCR sequence derives from a person aged 30-39 years with breast cancer. Material for sequencing was normal breast tissue next to the tumor. DNA for the CDR3: TGTGCCTCCCTAGCGGGACAGGGGGCAAACACTGAAGCTTTCTTT. Protein sequence: CASLAGQGANTEAFF.